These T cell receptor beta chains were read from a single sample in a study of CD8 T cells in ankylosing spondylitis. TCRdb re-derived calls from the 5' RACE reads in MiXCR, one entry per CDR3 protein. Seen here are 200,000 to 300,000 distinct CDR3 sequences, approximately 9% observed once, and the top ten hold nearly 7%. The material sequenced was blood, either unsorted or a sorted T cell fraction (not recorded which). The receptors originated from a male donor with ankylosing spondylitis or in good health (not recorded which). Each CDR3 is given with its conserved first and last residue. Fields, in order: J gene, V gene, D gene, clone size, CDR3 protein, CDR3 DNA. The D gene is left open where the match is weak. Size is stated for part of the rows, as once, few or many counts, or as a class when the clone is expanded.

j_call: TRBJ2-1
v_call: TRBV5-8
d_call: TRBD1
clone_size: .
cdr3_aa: CASSLEGQGYNEQFF
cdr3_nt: TGTGCCAGCAGCTTGGAGGGACAGGGGTACAATGAGCAGTTCTTC

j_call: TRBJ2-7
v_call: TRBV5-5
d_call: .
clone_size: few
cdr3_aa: CASREVSTYEQYF
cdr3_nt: TGTGCCAGCAGGGAGGTCTCCACCTACGAGCAGTACTTC

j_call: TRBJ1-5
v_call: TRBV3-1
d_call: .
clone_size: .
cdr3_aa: CASSQDGDSNQPQHF
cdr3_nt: TGTGCCAGCAGCCAAGATGGGGATAGCAATCAGCCCCAGCATTTT

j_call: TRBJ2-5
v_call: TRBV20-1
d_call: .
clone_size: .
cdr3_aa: CSARELETQYF
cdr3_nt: TGCAGTGCTAGAGAACTAGAGACCCAGTACTTC

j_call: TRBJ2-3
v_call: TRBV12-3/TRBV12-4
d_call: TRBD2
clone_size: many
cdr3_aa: CASSWTAGGTDTQYF
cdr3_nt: TGTGCCAGCAGCTGGACAGCGGGGGGGACAGATACGCAGTATTTT

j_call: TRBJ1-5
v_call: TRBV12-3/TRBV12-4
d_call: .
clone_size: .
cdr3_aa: CASSYTGSSQPQHF
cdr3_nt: TGTGCCAGCAGTTATACAGGGTCAAGTCAGCCCCAGCATTTT

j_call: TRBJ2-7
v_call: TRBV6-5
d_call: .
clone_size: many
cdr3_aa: CASSSLTIGGEQYF
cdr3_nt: TGTGCCAGCAGTTCTCTCACCATAGGGGGCGAGCAGTACTTC

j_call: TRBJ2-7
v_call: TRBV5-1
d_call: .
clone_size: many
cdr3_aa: CASSSLYEQYF
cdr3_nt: TGCGCCAGCAGCTCACTTTACGAGCAGTACTTC

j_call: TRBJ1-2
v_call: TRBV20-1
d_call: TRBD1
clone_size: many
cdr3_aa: CSVQGGTDNNGGYTF
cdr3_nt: TGCAGTGTCCAAGGCGGGACAGACAATAACGGTGGCTACACCTTC

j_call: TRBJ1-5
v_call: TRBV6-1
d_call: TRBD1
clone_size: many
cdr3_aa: CASSPTGNNQPQHF
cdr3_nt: TGTGCCAGCAGCCCGACAGGGAACAATCAGCCCCAGCATTTT

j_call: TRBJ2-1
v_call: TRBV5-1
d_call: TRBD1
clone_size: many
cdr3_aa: CASSLTGAEQFF
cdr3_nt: TGCGCCAGCAGCTTAACAGGGGCCGAGCAGTTCTTC

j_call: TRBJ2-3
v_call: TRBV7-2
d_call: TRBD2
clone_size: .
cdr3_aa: CASSSPSGKGTDTQYF
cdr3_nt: TGTGCCAGCAGCTCGCCTAGCGGGAAGGGCACAGATACGCAGTATTTT

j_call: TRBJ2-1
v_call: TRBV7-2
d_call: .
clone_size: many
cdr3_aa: CASSPPQRANNEQFF
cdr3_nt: TGTGCCAGCAGCCCCCCCCAGCGCGCAAACAATGAGCAGTTCTTC

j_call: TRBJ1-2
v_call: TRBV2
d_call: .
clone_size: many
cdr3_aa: CASSDQVRTGGYTF
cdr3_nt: TGTGCCAGCAGTGACCAGGTCCGGACCGGGGGCTACACCTTC

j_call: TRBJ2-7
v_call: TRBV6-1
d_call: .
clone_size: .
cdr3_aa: CASSRDRYYEQYF
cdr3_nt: TGTGCCAGCAGCCGGGACCGGTACTACGAGCAGTACTTC

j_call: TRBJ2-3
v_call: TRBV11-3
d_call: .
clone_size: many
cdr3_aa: CASSLNQKDTQYF
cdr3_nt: TGTGCCAGCAGCTTAAACCAAAAAGATACGCAGTATTTT

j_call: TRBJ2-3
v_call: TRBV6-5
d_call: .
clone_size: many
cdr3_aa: CASSYSIVKSTDTQYF
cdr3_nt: TGTGCCAGCAGTTACTCGATAGTGAAGAGCACAGATACGCAGTATTTT

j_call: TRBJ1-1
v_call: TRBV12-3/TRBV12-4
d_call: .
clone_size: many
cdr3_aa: CASSSKDGTEAFF
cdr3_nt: TGTGCCAGCAGTTCAAAGGATGGCACTGAAGCTTTCTTT

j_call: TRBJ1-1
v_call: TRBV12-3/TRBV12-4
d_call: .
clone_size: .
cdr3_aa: CASSWGPRGEAFF
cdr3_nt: TGTGCCAGCAGTTGGGGCCCACGGGGTGAAGCTTTCTTT

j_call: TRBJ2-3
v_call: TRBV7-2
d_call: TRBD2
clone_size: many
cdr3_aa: CASSRSGSSDTQYF
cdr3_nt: TGTGCCAGCAGCCGTAGCGGGAGTAGCGATACGCAGTATTTT

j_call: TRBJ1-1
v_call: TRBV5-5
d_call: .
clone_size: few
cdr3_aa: CASSLYAAVMNTEAFF
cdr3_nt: TGTGCCAGCAGCTTATACGCAGCCGTTATGAACACTGAAGCTTTCTTT

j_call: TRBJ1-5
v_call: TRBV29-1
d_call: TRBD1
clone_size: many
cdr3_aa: CSVVGQPNQPQHF
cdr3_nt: TGCAGCGTTGTGGGACAGCCGAATCAGCCCCAGCATTTT

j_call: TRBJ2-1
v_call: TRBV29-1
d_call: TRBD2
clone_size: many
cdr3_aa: CSVDISGGRNEQFF
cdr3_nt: TGCAGCGTTGATATAAGCGGGGGGAGGAATGAGCAGTTCTTC

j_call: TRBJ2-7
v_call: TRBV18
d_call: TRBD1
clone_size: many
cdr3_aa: CASSPLYLTGCDEQYF
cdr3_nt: TGTGCCAGCTCACCACTCTACTTGACAGGGTGCGACGAGCAGTACTTC

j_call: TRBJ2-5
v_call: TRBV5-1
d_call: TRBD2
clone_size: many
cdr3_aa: CASSLVGEGLGKETQYF
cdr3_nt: TGCGCCAGCAGCTTGGTGGGGGAGGGACTAGGAAAAGAGACCCAGTACTTC

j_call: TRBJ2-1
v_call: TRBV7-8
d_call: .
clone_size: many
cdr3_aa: CASSYGELAGHEQFF
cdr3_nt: TGTGCCAGCAGCTATGGGGAACTAGCCGGGCATGAGCAGTTCTTC

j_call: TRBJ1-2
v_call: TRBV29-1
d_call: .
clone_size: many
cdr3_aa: CSVEDTTVRTF
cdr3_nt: TGCAGCGTTGAAGATACGACCGTCCGAACCTTC

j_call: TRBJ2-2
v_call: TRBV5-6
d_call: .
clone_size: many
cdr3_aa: CASSLIGIIRDTGELFF
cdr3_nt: TGTGCCAGCAGCTTGATCGGGATCATTAGGGACACCGGGGAGCTGTTTTTT

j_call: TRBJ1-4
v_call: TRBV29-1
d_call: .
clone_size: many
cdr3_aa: CSVEVLSGRVIGTNEKLFF
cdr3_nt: TGCAGCGTTGAAGTTTTAAGCGGACGTGTGATAGGGACTAATGAAAAACTGTTTTTT

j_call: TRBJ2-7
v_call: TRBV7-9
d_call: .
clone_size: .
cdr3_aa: CASSWDPPYEQYF
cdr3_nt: TGTGCCAGCAGCTGGGATCCTCCCTACGAGCAGTACTTC

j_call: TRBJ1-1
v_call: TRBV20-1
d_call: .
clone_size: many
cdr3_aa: CSASGQWNTEAFF
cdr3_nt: TGCAGTGCTAGTGGCCAGTGGAACACTGAAGCTTTCTTT

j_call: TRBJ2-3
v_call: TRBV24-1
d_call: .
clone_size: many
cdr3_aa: CATSHTETDTQYF
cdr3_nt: TGTGCCACCAGTCATACGGAAACAGATACGCAGTATTTT

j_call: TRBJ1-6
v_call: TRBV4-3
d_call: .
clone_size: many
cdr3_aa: CASSQDRTAGFPLHF
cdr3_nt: TGCGCCAGCAGCCAAGATCGGACAGCGGGTTTCCCCCTCCACTTT

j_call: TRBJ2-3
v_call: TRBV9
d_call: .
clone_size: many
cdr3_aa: CASSVGGFTDTQYF
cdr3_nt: TGTGCCAGCAGCGTGGGGGGCTTCACAGATACGCAGTATTTT

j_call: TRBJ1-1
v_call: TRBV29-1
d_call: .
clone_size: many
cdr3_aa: CSVAKNLNTEAFF
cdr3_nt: TGCAGCGTTGCCAAGAATCTGAACACTGAAGCTTTCTTT

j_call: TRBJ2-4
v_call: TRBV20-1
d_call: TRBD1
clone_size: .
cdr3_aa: CSGAPPLGTGDSMGNIQYF
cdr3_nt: TGCAGTGGCGCTCCTCCTCTCGGGACAGGAGATTCTATGGGAAACATTCAGTACTTC

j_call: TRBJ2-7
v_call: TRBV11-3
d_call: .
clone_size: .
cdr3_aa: CASSRTGLVQGEQYF
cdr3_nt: TGTGCCAGCAGCCGCACGGGGCTCGTGCAGGGCGAGCAGTACTTC

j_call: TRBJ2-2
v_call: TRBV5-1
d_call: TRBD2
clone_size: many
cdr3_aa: CASRETSGKTGELFF
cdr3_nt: TGCGCCAGCAGGGAGACTAGCGGGAAGACCGGGGAGCTGTTTTTT

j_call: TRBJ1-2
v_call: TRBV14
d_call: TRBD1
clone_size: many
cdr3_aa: CASSPSMTGSYGYTF
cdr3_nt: TGTGCCAGCAGCCCGTCGATGACAGGGTCCTATGGCTACACCTTC

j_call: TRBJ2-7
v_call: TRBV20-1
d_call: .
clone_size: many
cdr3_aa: CSARSEGGRYEQYF
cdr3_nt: TGCAGTGCTCGATCCGAAGGCGGTAGGTACGAGCAGTACTTC

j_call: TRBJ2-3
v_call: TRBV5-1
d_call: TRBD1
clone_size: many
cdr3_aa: CASRDYRGSRLDTQYF
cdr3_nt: TGCGCCAGCAGGGATTACAGGGGTTCCCGTCTGGATACGCAGTATTTT

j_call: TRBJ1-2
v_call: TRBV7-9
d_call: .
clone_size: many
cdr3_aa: CASSSRDFKAHYGYTF
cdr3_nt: TGTGCCAGCAGCTCGCGGGACTTCAAAGCTCACTATGGCTACACCTTC

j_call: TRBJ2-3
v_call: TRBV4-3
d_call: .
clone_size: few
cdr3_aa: CASSQEGTDHSSTDTQYF
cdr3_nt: TGCGCCAGCAGCCAAGAGGGTACTGATCATTCCAGCACAGATACGCAGTATTTT

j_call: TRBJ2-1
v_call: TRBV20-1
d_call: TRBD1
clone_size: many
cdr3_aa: CSLDRGAYNEQFF
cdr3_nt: TGCAGCTTAGACAGGGGGGCCTACAATGAGCAGTTCTTC

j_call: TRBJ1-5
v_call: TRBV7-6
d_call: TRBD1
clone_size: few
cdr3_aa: CASSPLQGAQPQHF
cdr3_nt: TGTGCCAGCAGCCCGCTACAGGGGGCTCAGCCCCAGCATTTT

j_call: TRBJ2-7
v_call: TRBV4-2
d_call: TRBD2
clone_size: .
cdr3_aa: CASSPREGLASYEQYF
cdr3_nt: TGTGCCAGCAGCCCCCGGGAGGGACTAGCCTCCTACGAGCAGTACTTC

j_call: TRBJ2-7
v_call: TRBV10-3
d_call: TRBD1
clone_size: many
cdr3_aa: CAISESSWDRSVEQYF
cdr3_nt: TGTGCCATCAGTGAGTCGTCTTGGGACAGGTCGGTCGAGCAGTACTTC

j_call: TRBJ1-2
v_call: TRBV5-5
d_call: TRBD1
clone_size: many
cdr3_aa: CASDIVPTGNYGYTF
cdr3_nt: TGTGCCAGCGATATCGTTCCGACAGGGAACTATGGCTACACCTTC

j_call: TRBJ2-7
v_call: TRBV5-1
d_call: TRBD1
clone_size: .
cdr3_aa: CASSTGQIKGEQYF
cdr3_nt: TGCGCCAGCAGCACGGGACAGATCAAAGGGGAGCAGTACTTC

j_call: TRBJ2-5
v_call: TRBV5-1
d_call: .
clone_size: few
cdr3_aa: CASSPDQGRLETQYF
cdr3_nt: TGCGCCAGCAGCCCGGACCAGGGACGCCTAGAGACCCAGTACTTC

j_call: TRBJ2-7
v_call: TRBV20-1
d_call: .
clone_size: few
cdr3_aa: CSARSWDSYEQYF
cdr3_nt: TGCAGTGCTAGAAGCTGGGACTCCTACGAGCAGTACTTC

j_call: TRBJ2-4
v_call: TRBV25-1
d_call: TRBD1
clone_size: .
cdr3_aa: CASSEEGAGAKNIQYF
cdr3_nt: TGTGCCAGCAGTGAAGAGGGGGCAGGGGCCAAAAACATTCAGTACTTC

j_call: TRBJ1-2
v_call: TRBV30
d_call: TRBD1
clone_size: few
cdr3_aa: CAWGAGTGHYGYTF
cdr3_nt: TGTGCCTGGGGGGCCGGGACAGGGCACTATGGCTACACCTTC